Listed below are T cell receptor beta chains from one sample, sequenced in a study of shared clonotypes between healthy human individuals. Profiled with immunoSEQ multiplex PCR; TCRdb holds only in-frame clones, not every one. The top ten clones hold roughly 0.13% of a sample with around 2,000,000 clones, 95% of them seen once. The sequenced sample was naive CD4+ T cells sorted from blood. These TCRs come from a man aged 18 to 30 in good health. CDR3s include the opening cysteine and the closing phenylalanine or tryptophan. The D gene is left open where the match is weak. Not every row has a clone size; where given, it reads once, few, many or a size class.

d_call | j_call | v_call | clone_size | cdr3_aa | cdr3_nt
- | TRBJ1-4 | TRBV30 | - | CAWSTPGPVNEKLFF | TGTGCCTGGAGTACTCCCGGACCGGTTAATGAAAAACTGTTTTTT
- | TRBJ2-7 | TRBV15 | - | CATSTPTVPYEQYF | TGTGCCACCAGCACCCCGACAGTGCCCTACGAGCAGTACTTC
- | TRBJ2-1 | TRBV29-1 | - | CSVGPLAGAYNEQFF | TGCAGCGTTGGCCCCTTGGCGGGTGCATACAATGAGCAGTTCTTC
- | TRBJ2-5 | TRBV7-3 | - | CASSLIGELGTQYF | TGTGCCAGCAGCTTAATAGGGGAGCTTGGGACCCAGTACTTC
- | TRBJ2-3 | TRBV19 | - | CASSTAVAAASTDTQYF | TGTGCCAGTAGTACCGCCGTCGCAGCCGCTAGCACAGATACGCAGTATTTT
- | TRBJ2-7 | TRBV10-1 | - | CASSDGVGEQYF | TGCGCCAGCAGTGACGGGGTCGGCGAGCAGTACTTC
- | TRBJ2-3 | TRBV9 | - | CASSVYSPAQTQYF | TGTGCCAGCAGCGTGTATTCTCCGGCCCAAACGCAGTATTTT
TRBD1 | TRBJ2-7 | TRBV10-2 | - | CASSESSTGGEQYF | TGCGCCAGCAGTGAGAGCTCCACAGGGGGCGAGCAGTACTTC
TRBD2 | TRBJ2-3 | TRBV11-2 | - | CASRSASGGSDTQYF | TGTGCCAGCAGGTCGGCTAGCGGGGGGTCGGATACGCAGTATTTT
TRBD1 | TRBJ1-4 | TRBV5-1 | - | CASSDGQGTTNEKLFF | TGCGCCAGCAGCGACGGACAGGGGACTACTAATGAAAAACTGTTTTTT
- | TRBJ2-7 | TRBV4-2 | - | CASRLDSQAGPYEQYF | TGTGCCAGCAGGCTGGACAGCCAGGCGGGTCCCTACGAGCAGTACTTC
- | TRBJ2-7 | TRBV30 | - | CAWSFYRVKDEQYF | TGTGCCTGGTCGTTTTACAGGGTTAAAGACGAGCAGTACTTC
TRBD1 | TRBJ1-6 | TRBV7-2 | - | CASSPRTGDNSPLHF | TGTGCCAGCAGCCCCCGGACAGGGGATAATTCACCCCTCCACTTT
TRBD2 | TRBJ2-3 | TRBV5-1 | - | CASSSPTGQAGGTDTQYF | TGCGCCAGCAGCTCACCTACCGGTCAGGCGGGAGGCACAGATACGCAGTATTTT
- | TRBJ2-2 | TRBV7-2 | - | CASSLEGTTGELFF | TGTGCCAGCAGCTTAGAGGGGACTACCGGGGAGCTGTTTTTT
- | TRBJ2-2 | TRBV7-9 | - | CASSLAGPNTGELFF | TGTGCCAGCAGCTTAGCGGGGCCAAACACCGGGGAGCTGTTTTTT
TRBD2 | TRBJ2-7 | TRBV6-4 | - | CAPKRGGTSYEQYF | TGTGCCCCCAAGCGGGGGGGCACATCCTACGAGCAGTACTTC
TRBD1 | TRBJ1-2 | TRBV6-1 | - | CASSASGTGGSYGYTF | TGTGCCAGCAGTGCCTCCGGGACAGGGGGGAGCTATGGCTACACCTTC
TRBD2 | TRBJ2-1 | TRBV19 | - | CASSSGTSFRDEQFF | TGTGCCAGTAGCTCCGGGACTAGCTTTAGGGATGAGCAGTTCTTC
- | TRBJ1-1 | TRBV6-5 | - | CASSYGVNWGTTEAFF | TGTGCCAGCAGTTACGGGGTCAATTGGGGAACCACTGAAGCTTTCTTT
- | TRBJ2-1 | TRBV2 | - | CACAWALGGGQFF | TGTGCCTGCGCGTGGGCTTTGGGCGGTGGGCAGTTCTTC
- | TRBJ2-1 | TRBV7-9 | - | CASRHVRGPYNEQFF | TGTGCCAGCAGGCACGTCCGGGGCCCCTACAATGAGCAGTTCTTC
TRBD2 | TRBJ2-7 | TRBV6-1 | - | CASSPNGLAGVEQYF | TGTGCCAGCAGTCCGAACGGACTAGCGGGAGTTGAGCAGTACTTC
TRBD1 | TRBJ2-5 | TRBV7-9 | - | CASSPDRGVGETQYF | TGTGCCAGCAGCCCCGACAGGGGAGTCGGAGAGACCCAGTACTTC
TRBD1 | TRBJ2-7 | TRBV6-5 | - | CASSATGHSYEQYF | TGTGCCAGCAGTGCGACAGGGCACTCCTACGAGCAGTACTTC
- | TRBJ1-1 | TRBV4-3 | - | CASSLTTQGGTAFF | TGCGCCAGCAGCCTCACCACCCAGGGAGGGACAGCTTTCTTT
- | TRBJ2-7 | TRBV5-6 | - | CASSLFLMSSYEQYF | TGTGCCAGCAGCTTGTTCCTGATGAGCTCCTACGAGCAGTACTTC
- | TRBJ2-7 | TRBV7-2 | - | CASSLGAGLYEQYF | TGTGCCAGCAGCTTAGGCGCCGGACTTTACGAGCAGTACTTC
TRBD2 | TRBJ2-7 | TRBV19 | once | CASRKASGSYEQYF | TGTGCCAGTCGGAAGGCTAGCGGTTCCTACGAGCAGTACTTC
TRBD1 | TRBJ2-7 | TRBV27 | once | CASSLRDRSYEQYF | TGTGCCAGCAGTCTACGGGACAGGTCCTACGAGCAGTACTTC
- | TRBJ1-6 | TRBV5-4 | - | CASSLSGSGASPLHF | TGTGCCAGCAGCCTCTCTGGGTCGGGGGCTTCACCCCTCCACTTT
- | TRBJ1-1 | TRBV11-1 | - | CASSPTPNTEAFF | TGTGCCAGCAGTCCGACACCGAACACTGAAGCTTTCTTT
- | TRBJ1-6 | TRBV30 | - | CAWMSSSPLHF | TGTGCCTGGATGAGTAGTTCACCCCTCCACTTT
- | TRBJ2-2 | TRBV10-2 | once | CASRQGTNTGELFF | TGCGCCAGCAGGCAGGGGACGAACACCGGGGAGCTGTTTTTT
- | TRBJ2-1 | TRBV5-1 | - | CASSLETGSHEQFF | TGCGCCAGCAGCTTGGAGACGGGGAGTCATGAGCAGTTCTTC
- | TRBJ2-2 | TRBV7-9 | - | CASSFSGTNTGELFF | TGTGCCAGCAGCTTCAGCGGTACGAACACCGGGGAGCTGTTTTTT
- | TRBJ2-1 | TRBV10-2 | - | CASSETAAGSEQFF | TGCGCCAGCAGCGAGACGGCGGCGGGCTCAGAGCAGTTCTTC
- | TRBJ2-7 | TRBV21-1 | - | CASSKSGEQYF | TGTGCCAGCAGCAAATCGGGAGAGCAGTACTTC
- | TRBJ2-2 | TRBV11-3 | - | CASSLDRDTGELFF | TGTGCCAGCAGCTTAGATCGGGATACCGGGGAGCTGTTTTTT
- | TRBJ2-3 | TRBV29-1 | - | CSVRALASDTQYF | TGCAGCGTCCGCGCGCTAGCGTCAGATACGCAGTATTTT